The 21 T cell receptor beta chains reported below all come from one sample, sequenced in a study of tumor-infiltrating lymphocytes in primary liver carcinoma. A constant-region primer served to make TCR beta cDNA from about 0.5 ug total RNA. Investigators got TCR beta libraries out of three nested multiplex PCR rounds, done with slightly modified ARM-PCR. The two initial PCR rounds, nine to eleven cycles each, used TRBV1-TRBV30 forward and C-beta reverse primers. TCRdb re-called the multiplex PCR reads through MiXCR, storing one row per CDR3 protein. The sample shows about 120,000 distinct CDR3 sequences, under 70% of them seen only once. Unsorted bulk tissue of roughly 19-30 mg yielded co-extracted RNA and DNA. The sequenced sample was tumor-adjacent normal liver tissue. These receptors originate from a woman aged 55 to 70 with primary liver carcinoma and hepatitis B virus infection.

Comments on this clonotype: One junction end disagrees with the germline gene, perhaps due to a read error. The chain has TRBV10-3 and TRBJ1-5, with D tentatively TRBD1 (5 bases). The CDR3 extends over 15 amino acids. The V gene's germline CDR1 is ENHRY and CDR2 SYGVKD. The CDR3 reads CAISGAGSGNRPQHF. CDR3 DNA: TGTGCCATCAGCGGCGCAGGGAGTGGCAATCGGCCCCAGCATTTT.

In the case of this clonotype: Lacking the conserved final phenylalanine or tryptophan, this CDR3 likely reflects a read error. The rearrangement links TRBV11-2 to TRBJ2-1; 8 bases are shared with TRBD2. Germline values: CDR1 SGHAT, CDR2 FQNNGV. The length of the CDR3 is 15 residues. CDR3: CTSGLRSGSFGEQFL. The CDR3 DNA reads TGTACCAGCGGCCTCCGGAGCGGGAGTTTTGGCGAGCAGTTCTTG.

Comments on this clonotype: The germline gene is not matched at one end of the junction; a read error may be the cause. The chain uses TRBV5-6 and TRBJ2-4; 10 bases line up with TRBD2. CDR1 is SGHDT, CDR2 YYEEEE, per germline. This CDR3 contains 16 residues. In DNA form, the CDR3 reads TGTGCAAGCAGCTCTCGGACTAGCGGACCCAAAAACATTCGGTACTTC. This gives the protein CASSSRTSGPKNIRYF.

Comment on this clonotype: This clone may be a read error of a much larger clone one base away. V and J are TRBV30 and TRBJ2-5; maybe TRBD1 (6 bases). This CDR3 is 13 amino acids long. Germline-derived CDR1 and CDR2 are GTSNPN and SVGIG (reference sequence). V dropped 3 bases and J dropped 1 base, with 9 bases sitting between them. The CDR3 coding sequence is TGTGCCTGGAGCTGGGACACCCAAGAGACCCAGTACTTC. This translates into CAWSWDTQETQYF.

Concerning this clonotype itself: A read error is possible here, since a much larger clone lies one base away. The J gene is TRBJ1-1, the V gene TRBV28, with a tentative D call TRBD1 (6 bases). The germline V gene has CDR1 MDHEN and CDR2 SYDVKM. V lost 5 bases, J lost 6 bases, and 19 bases lay in between. The CDR3 runs 15 residues. CDR3 nucleotide sequence: TGTGCCAGCAGTCCGAACAGGGCCCCCGACTCTGAAGCTTTCTTT. Translated, it gives CASSPNRAPDSEAFF.

Turning to this clonotype: One end of the junction is discordant with germline, which a read error may explain. The chain joins TRBV10-3 to TRBJ2-7; D call uncertain. This CDR3 is 12 amino acids long. Germline CDR1 reads ENHRY; CDR2 reads SYGVKD. The CDR3, as DNA: TGCGCCATCAGTGCCAACCCCTACGAGCCGTACTTC. It encodes CAISANPYEPYF.

This clonotype is medium-sized (0.01 to 0.1%) within its sample. V and J are TRBV11-2 and TRBJ2-7; D is ambiguous. The CDR3 runs to 14 residues. V was trimmed by 5 bases and J by 3 bases, leaving 14 bases between them. Germline CDR1 SGHAT, CDR2 FQNNGV. CDR3 region: CASSVYLGSYEQYF. In DNA form, the CDR3 reads TGTGCCAGCAGCGTGTACCTAGGTAGCTACGAGCAGTACTTC.

The J gene is TRBJ1-5, the V gene TRBV5-6, with a possible D match to TRBD1 (5 bases). The germline gives CDR1 SGHDT, CDR2 YYEEEE. The V end lost 8 bases, the J end lost 6 bases, and 21 bases lay between the germline ends. The CDR3 extends over 15 amino acids. The CDR3 region is CASSAVTATGQPQHF. Here the CDR3 DNA reads TGTGCCAGTAGCGCCGTGACAGCCACAGGTCAGCCCCAGCATTTT.

Comments on this clonotype: The junction departs from germline at one end; a sequencing error may be responsible. This chain uses TRBV5-6 with TRBJ2-7, with D tentatively TRBD1 (5 bases). This CDR3 is 13 amino acids long. Germline V lookup: CDR1 SGHDT, CDR2 YYEEEE. The CDR3 loop is CASIQQGGYDQYF. In DNA form, the CDR3 reads TGTGCCAGCATCCAGCAGGGTGGCTACGATCAGTACTTC.

This clonotype has a count of ten or more. This chain links TRBV12-3 or TRBV12-4 with TRBJ2-7; 10 bases match TRBD1. The CDR3 consists of 15 residues. V shed 1 base, J shed 3 bases, and the junction held 3 bases outside the gene matches. CDR3 coding DNA: TGTGCCAGCAGTTTAGATGGGACAGGGGACTACGAGCAGTACTTC. It translates to CASSLDGTGDYEQYF.

A remark on this clonotype: The conserved final phenylalanine or tryptophan is absent from the CDR3, which likely points to a read error. The DNA is left out, because the CDR3 cannot be placed on it with certainty; the CDR3 is given as TCRdb lists it. The chain joins TRBV4-1 to TRBJ2-1; no DNA check was done on the table's D call, TRBD2. Per the germline V gene, CDR1 is MGHRA and CDR2 is YSYEKL. The CDR3 length is 18 residues, termini included. CDR3 amino acids: CASSQGLAGVNSYNEHFS.

This clonotype was seen only once. Without the conserved terminal phenylalanine or tryptophan, this CDR3 likely stems from a read error. The V call is TRBV29-1, the J call TRBJ2-1, with 7 bases aligning to TRBD2. The junction had 10 bases not matched to a gene; V was cut back by 6 bases and J by 8 bases. Germline-derived CDR1 and CDR2 are SQVTM and ANQGSEA. This CDR3 region has 13 residues. CDR3 residues: CSVAPTSDYEQFL. In DNA, the CDR3 is TGCAGCGTCGCGCCAACTAGCGACTATGAGCAGTTCCTC.

This clonotype was recorded a few times. The germline gene is not matched at one end of the junction; a read error may be the cause. The chain employs TRBV29-1 and TRBJ2-5; tentative D call: TRBD2 (5 bases). In germline, CDR1 is SQVTM, CDR2 ANQGSEA. The CDR3 is made up of 14 amino acids. CDR3 residues: CSVSVGSTGETQYF. CDR3 nucleotide sequence: TGTAGCGTTTCCGTGGGGTCTACTGGGGAGACCCAGTACTTC.

Regarding this clonotype: One end of the junction varies from germline; a read error may be responsible. The CDR3: CAWSEQAAYNEQLF. The CDR3 DNA follows: TGTGCCTGGAGTGAACAGGCGGCCTACAATGAGCAGCTCTTC. V gene TRBV30 combines with J gene TRBJ2-1, with D possibly matching TRBD1 (5 bases). The germline gives CDR1 GTSNPN, CDR2 SVGIG (reference sequence). The CDR3 contains 14 residues.

For this clonotype: This may arise from a read error, as a much more abundant clone is one base away. CDR3 sequence reads: CASSLVVGEDTQYF. DNA of the CDR3: TGCGCCAGCAGCTTGGTAGTGGGAGAGGATACGCAGTATTTT. V gene TRBV5-1 combines with J gene TRBJ2-3; maybe TRBD2 (5 bases). Trimming stripped 0 bases from V and 6 bases from J, with 11 bases between. Germline V gives CDR1 SGHRS, CDR2 YFSETQ. CDR3 length: 14 amino acids.

This clonotype was detected ten times or more. V usage is TRBV28 and J usage is TRBJ2-2, with D hard to call. V gave up 3 bases and J gave up 4 bases, with 12 bases separating them. This CDR3 has 15 amino acids. Germline CDR1 MDHEN, CDR2 SYDVKM. This CDR3 reads CASSFYLRGTGELFF. CDR3 bases: TGTGCCAGCAGTTTTTATCTTAGAGGCACCGGGGAGCTGTTTTTT.

In the case of this clonotype: This is likely a read error, given that the CDR3 carries no conserved phenylalanine or tryptophan at its end. This chain connects TRBV4-1 to TRBJ1-1; D remains ambiguous. CDR1 and CDR2 from the germline V gene are MGHRA and YSYEKL. Trimming took 0 bases from V and 5 from J, leaving 10 bases between them. There are 14 residues in the CDR3. The CDR3 sequence is CASSQDRRKTEAFL. The CDR3 bases are TGCGCCAGCAGCCAAGATCGAAGGAAGACTGAAGCTTTCCTT.

Concerning this clonotype itself: A junction end diverges from the germline sequence, so it may reflect a read error. This chain uses TRBV5-1 with TRBJ2-2; D call uncertain. The V gene's germline CDR1 is SGHRS and CDR2 YFSETQ. This CDR3 region has 14 residues. Written as DNA, the CDR3 is TGCGCCAGCAGCTTGGGGCAGGCCACCTGGGAGCTGTTTTTT. Amino acids: CASSLGQATWELFF.

This chain joins TRBV12-3 or TRBV12-4 and TRBJ1-1; D ambiguous. This CDR3 has 14 residues. Trimming removed 3 bases at V and 12 bases at J, with 20 bases between. CDR3 sequence: CASSLGRMNTDTFF. In nucleotides, the CDR3 is TGTGCCAGCAGTTTGGGCAGAATGAATACTGACACTTTCTTT.

There are a few counts of this clonotype. With a much larger clone just one base away, this may be a read error. In nucleotides, the CDR3 is TGTGCCAGCAGCCAACCCGAGGGATCGAATACGCAGTATTTT. This sequence encodes CASSQPEGSNTQYF. The chain combines TRBV4-2 with TRBJ2-3; a weak D match, TRBD2 (5 bases). The germline gives CDR1 LGHNA, CDR2 YNFKEQ. The CDR3 contains 14 residues. V was pared by 2 bases and J by 7 bases, with 13 bases between.

Notes on this clonotype: The junction does not match germline at one end; this may be a read error. The chain links TRBV10-3 to TRBJ2-1, with 9 bases that match TRBD2. The CDR3 length is 19 residues. From germline, CDR1 is ENHRY and CDR2 SYGVKD. CDR3 sequence: CAVSESTTPRSGRMNEHFF. CDR3 bases: TGTGCCGTCAGTGAGTCGACTACACCTAGGAGCGGGAGGATGAATGAGCACTTCTTC.